This T cell receptor beta chain originates from a study of vaccination and CD4 T cells after COVID-19. Study context: The cells were exposed to overlapping spike peptides originating from SARS-CoV-2, HCoV-NL63, HCoV-OC43 and HCoV-229E for stimulation.

Treatment: approximately nine-day PBMC culture with coronavirus spike peptide pools or control peptides (ViraFEST assay). The Oncomine TCR Beta short-read assay sequenced DNA from cultured CD4+ T cells. In TCRdb, the PCR reads were re-called with MiXCR into one record per CDR3 protein. The repertoire holds roughly 12,000 distinct CDR3 sequences, with 56% as singletons. Concerning this clonotype itself: Its antigen is unknown.

The CDR3 extends over 13 amino acids. Trimming stripped 4 bases from V and 3 bases from J, with 12 bases between. Germline V gene data show CDR1 as DFQATT and CDR2 as SNEGSKA (reference sequence). Material: CD4+ T cells from blood, cultured in vitro. This clonotype was sampled from a human donor who had recovered from COVID-19. V usage is TRBV20-1 and J usage is TRBJ1-2; no clear D gene. CDR3 in DNA: TGCAGTGCTAAGACGCTCGCCCACTATGGCTACACCTTC. It is translated as CSAKTLAHYGYTF.